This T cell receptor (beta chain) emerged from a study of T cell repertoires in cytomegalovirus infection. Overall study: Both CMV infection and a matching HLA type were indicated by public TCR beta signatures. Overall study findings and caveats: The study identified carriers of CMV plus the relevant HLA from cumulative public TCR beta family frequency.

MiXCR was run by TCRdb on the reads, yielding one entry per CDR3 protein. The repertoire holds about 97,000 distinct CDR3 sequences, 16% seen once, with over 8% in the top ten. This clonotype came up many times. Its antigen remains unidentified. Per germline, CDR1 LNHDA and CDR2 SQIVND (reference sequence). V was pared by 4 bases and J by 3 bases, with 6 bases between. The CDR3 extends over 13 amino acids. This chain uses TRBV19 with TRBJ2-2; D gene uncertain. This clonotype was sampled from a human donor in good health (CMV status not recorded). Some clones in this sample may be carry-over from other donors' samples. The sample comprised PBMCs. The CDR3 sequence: CASSTRYTGELFF. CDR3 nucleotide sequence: TGTGCCAGTAGTACGCGATACACCGGGGAGCTGTTTTTT.